Sequencing of this T cell receptor beta chain was carried out in a study of immune heterogeneity within non-small cell lung tumors. Study-wide points: Recurrence of identical dominant CDR3 beta clonotypes was observed across tumor sites within a patient, alongside site-unique high-frequency clones. Individual patients' high-frequency T-cell receptor beta clonotypes were largely distinct from one another. With an R of 0.3 to 0.4, local T-cell clonality correlated moderately but significantly with local tumor mutational burden.

Notes on this clonotype: The antigen remains undetermined.

Samples each supplied approximately 0.55 ug of bulk tumor genomic DNA as template. Several biopsies were spaced far apart within each primary tumor and obtained as surgery took place. Those enrolled were patients newly diagnosed with untreated non-small cell lung cancer and undergoing curative surgery. Donors comprised newly diagnosed non-small cell lung cancer patients undergoing surgery with curative intent. Multiplex PCR employing 32 V and 13 J primers generated amplicons of the TCR beta CDR3. TCRdb redid the calling of the multiplex PCR reads with MiXCR, one entry per CDR3 protein. The sample carries 1,500 to 2,000 distinct CDR3 sequences, under 55% recorded once. The CDR3 has 13 residues. V lost 2 bases to trimming and J lost 5 bases, with 8 bases between them. From germline, CDR1 is MNHEY and CDR2 SVGEGT.

Sequenced: lung tumor tissue. The V call is TRBV6-2 or TRBV6-3, the J call TRBJ2-3; D may be TRBD1 (5 bases). The receptor was derived from a man aged 55 to 70 with non-small cell lung cancer. The CDR3 sequence is CASSYQGRDTQYF. The CDR3 DNA reads as TGTGCCAGCAGTTACCAGGGAAGAGATACGCAGTATTTT.